This T cell receptor beta chain was obtained from a study of tumor-infiltrating lymphocytes in glioblastoma multiforme. V lost 4 bases to trimming and J lost 6 bases; unmatched junction nucleotides: 11. Germline CDR1 and CDR2: SGHDT and YYEEEE. The CDR3 has 16 amino acids. Multiple V-beta primers and a C-beta primer amplified TCRB from RNA. Input was 0.5 ug total RNA, reverse-transcribed with a C-beta primer. Each CDR3 protein is one row after TCRdb ran MiXCR on the multiplex PCR reads. The data hold about 32,000 distinct CDR3 sequences, with 50% to 75% observed a single time. This clonotype was recorded many times.

This sequence was found in a male donor with glioblastoma. This chain joins TRBV5-6 and TRBJ2-2; 8 bases are a match to TRBD1. Sequenced material: brain tumor tissue. In nucleotides, the CDR3 is TGTGCCAGCAGCCCGGAAAGGCTACAGGGGGCCGGGGAGCTGTTTTTT. As protein: CASSPERLQGAGELFF.